Each of the 19 T cell receptor beta chains below was sequenced from the same sample in a study of CD8 T cells in ankylosing spondylitis. Notes on the study in general: Ankylosing spondylitis blood appeared to carry a characteristic TCR beta motif of 7 or 8 highly homologous variants.

TCRdb independently ran MiXCR on the 5' RACE reads; one entry per CDR3 protein. Among about 340,000 distinct CDR3 sequences listed, around 8% were seen once. The antigens of these receptors remain unknown. Sequencing input: blood, either unsorted or a sorted T cell fraction (not recorded which). Receptor source: a male donor with ankylosing spondylitis.

This clonotype was counted at least ten times. The gene calls are TRBV6-2 or TRBV6-3 and TRBJ2-3; D may match TRBD1 or TRBD2 (5 bases each). The CDR3 has 15 amino acids. From germline, CDR1 is MNHEY and CDR2 SVGEGT. Trimming removed 5 bases from V and 2 bases from J, with 14 bases in between. The DNA for the CDR3 is TGTGCCAGCAGTGATCCGGGACGAAACACAGATACGCAGTATTTT. Its protein is CASSDPGRNTDTQYF.

This clonotype was detected only a few times. The gene calls are TRBV6-1 and TRBJ2-2, with TRBD1 matching over 7 bases. Germline CDR1 reads MNHNS; CDR2 reads SASEGT. Unmatched junction bases numbered 4, after V lost 4 bases and J lost 2 bases. The CDR3 has 15 amino acids. The CDR3 DNA reads as TGTGCCAGCAGTGTACGAGGGGGCAACACCGGGGAGCTGTTTTTT. This gives the protein CASSVRGGNTGELFF.

This clonotype turned up a few times. The junction does not match germline at one end; this may be a read error. This rearrangement joins TRBV20-1 to TRBJ1-4; D is perhaps TRBD1 (5 bases). The germline V gene has CDR1 DFQATT and CDR2 SNEGSKA (reference sequence). CDR3 length: 15 residues. The CDR3 bases are TGCAGTGCTAGAGATTCGGGACTCCCAGATGAAAAGCTGTTTTTT. It is translated as CSARDSGLPDEKLFF.

This clonotype was detected ten times or more. The CDR3 here is CASSLLQYSNQPQHF. In DNA form, the CDR3 reads TGTGCCAGCAGTTTATTACAGTATAGCAATCAGCCCCAGCATTTT. J is TRBJ1-5 and V is TRBV28; D is unresolved. V lost 1 base and J lost 0, with 7 bases in between. The germline V gene encodes CDR1 MDHEN and CDR2 SYDVKM. The CDR3 is 15 residues long.

Ten or more counts support this clonotype. The chain has TRBV7-9 and TRBJ2-1; 9 bases align to TRBD1. The V segment lost 4 bases and the J segment 7 bases; nucleotides outside the gene matches: 5. This CDR3 comprises 14 residues. Germline V gene sequence: CDR1 SEHNR, CDR2 FQNEAQ (reference sequence). Here the CDR3 reads CASSSRTGVNEQFF. The CDR3 nucleotides are TGTGCCAGCAGCTCCCGGACAGGGGTTAATGAGCAGTTCTTC. The complete variable domain, with remaining parts taken from reference TRBV7-9 and TRBJ2-1, reads DTGVSQNPRHKITKRGQNVTFRCDPISEHNRLYWYRQTLGQGPEFLTYFQNEAQLEKSRLLSDRFSAERPKGSFSTLEIQRTEQGDSAMYLCASSSRTGVNEQFFGPGTRLTVL.

The sample holds a few counts of this clonotype. The J gene is TRBJ2-3, the V gene TRBV20-1, with 8 bases fitting TRBD2. Germline V gene sequence: CDR1 DFQATT, CDR2 SNEGSKA (reference sequence). This CDR3 has 15 residues. The V and J ends lost 6 bases and 2 bases, in that order; junction bases with no gene match: 10. The CDR3 is CSARRAGDATDTQYF. CDR3 DNA: TGCAGTGCCCGCAGAGCGGGAGATGCCACAGATACGCAGTATTTT.

This clonotype was recorded at least ten times. V is TRBV6-2 or TRBV6-3 and J is TRBJ2-7; TRBD1 agrees at 7 bases. Losses at the gene ends were 7 bases for V and 2 bases for J; bases not matched to a gene: 5. Germline CDR1 MNHEY, CDR2 SVGEGT. There are 13 residues in the CDR3. CDR3 bases: TGTGCCAGCACGGGTGGGACAGCCTACGAGCAGTACTTC. Translation: CASTGGTAYEQYF.

The J gene is TRBJ1-4, the V gene TRBV20-1, with a possible D match to TRBD1 (5 bases). Between the trimmed V and J ends, which lost 6 bases and 2 bases, there was a span of 13 bases. This CDR3 contains 14 residues. Germline assignment: CDR1 DFQATT and CDR2 SNEGSKA (reference sequence). The DNA for the CDR3 is TGCAGTGCAAGGGGTGGGAGTACTAATGAAAAACTGTTTTTT. Translation gives CSARGGSTNEKLFF.

The chain links TRBV5-5 to TRBJ2-7; possible D gene TRBD1, 5 bases. Trimming removed 3 bases at V and 3 bases at J, with 13 bases between. Germline lookup yields CDR1 SGHKS and CDR2 YYEKEE (reference sequence). The CDR3 runs to 14 residues. As DNA, the CDR3 is TGTGCCAGCAGCTGGATTGGGGCCGACTACGAGCAGTACTTC. Translating gives CASSWIGADYEQYF.

In its sample, this clonotype was seen many times. The chain has TRBV2 and TRBJ2-7, with TRBD1 matching over 7 bases. The CDR3 is 14 residues long. The V segment lost 0 bases and the J segment 4 bases; nucleotides outside the gene matches: 3. The V gene's germline CDR1 is SNHLY and CDR2 FYNNEI. The CDR3 DNA sequence: TGTGCCAGCAGTGAAGCGGGACAGTGGTACGAGCAGTACTTC. It specifies CASSEAGQWYEQYF. The complete variable domain, with remaining parts taken from reference TRBV2 and TRBJ2-7, reads EPEVTQTPSHQVTQMGQEVILRCVPISNHLYFYWYRQILGQKVEFLVSFYNNEISEKSEIFDDQFSVERPDGSNFTLKIRSTKLEDSAMYFCASSEAGQWYEQYFGPGTRLTVT.

The chain recombines TRBV15 with TRBJ2-1; 15 bases map to TRBD2. Germline V gives CDR1 LNHNV, CDR2 YYDKDF (reference sequence). V lost 3 bases, J lost 10 bases, and 7 bases stayed unmatched. This CDR3 spans 16 amino acids. DNA of the CDR3: TGTGCCACCAGCAGCTGGACTAGCGGGAGGGCCAGGGAGCAGTTCTTC. This codes for CATSSWTSGRAREQFF. The full variable domain, in which reference TRBV15 and TRBJ2-1 provide the parts outside the CDR3, is DAMVIQNPRYQVTQFGKPVTLSCSQTLNHNVMYWYQQKSSQAPKLLFHYYDKDFNNEADTPDNFQSRRPNTSFCFLDIRSPGLGDTAMYLCATSSWTSGRAREQFFGPGTRLTVL.

This chain uses TRBV4-2 with TRBJ1-5; D is unclear. V lost 0 bases and J 4 bases, leaving 13 bases between the germline ends. The CDR3 has 16 residues. Germline CDR1 LGHNA, CDR2 YNFKEQ. This CDR3 is CASSQDARGWNQPQHF. CDR3 DNA sequence: TGTGCCAGCAGCCAAGACGCACGGGGATGGAATCAGCCCCAGCATTTT.

In this sample, this clonotype turned up many times. J is TRBJ2-2 and V is TRBV5-1; 7 bases are a match to TRBD2. The junction had 3 bases not matched to a gene; V was cut back by 0 bases and J by 1 base. Germline CDR1 and CDR2: SGHRS and YFSETQ. This CDR3 has 16 residues. CDR3 in amino acids: CASSLVSSGNTGELFF. CDR3 coding DNA: TGCGCCAGCAGCTTGGTTTCTAGCGGGAACACCGGGGAGCTGTTTTTT. Combining the CDR3 with reference TRBV5-1 and TRBJ2-2 gives the whole variable domain KAGVTQTPRYLIKTRGQQVTLSCSPISGHRSVSWYQQTPGQGLQFLFEYFSETQRNKGNFPGRFSGRQFSNSRSEMNVSTLELGDSALYLCASSLVSSGNTGELFFGEGSRLTVL.

This clonotype was recorded at least ten times. Here the CDR3 DNA reads TGTGCCAGCAGCTCCCCGGCAGGGGCAGGGTTATACTACGAGCAGTACTTC. Amino acids: CASSSPAGAGLYYEQYF. The chain is built from TRBV6-1 and TRBJ2-7; a possible D gene is TRBD1 (6 bases). V lost 6 bases to trimming and J lost 3 bases, with 24 bases between them. The CDR3 totals 17 residues. CDR1 is MNHNS and CDR2 is SASEGT in the germline V gene.

This clonotype showed up just a few times. The rearrangement uses TRBV7-2 and TRBJ2-5, with 13 positions matching TRBD2. The ends lost 5 bases at V and 2 bases at J; junction bases unmatched: 5. Germline V lookup: CDR1 SGHTA, CDR2 FQGNSA. The CDR3 sequence is 16 residues long. This chain's CDR3 is CASSGRTSGGQETQYF. The CDR3, as DNA: TGTGCCAGCAGCGGCCGGACTAGCGGGGGACAAGAGACCCAGTACTTC.

The rearrangement joins TRBV27 to TRBJ2-7; D gene unclear. V was clipped by 2 bases and J by 3 bases, with 11 bases between them. This CDR3 is built from 14 residues. Germline V CDR1 and CDR2: MNHEY, SMNVEV (reference sequence). The CDR3 sequence: CASSLRPGFYEQYF. The DNA of the CDR3 is TGTGCCAGCAGTTTAAGGCCTGGGTTCTACGAGCAGTACTTC.

The sample holds a few counts of this clonotype. The gene calls are TRBV4-3 and TRBJ2-3; the match to TRBD2 covers 12 bases. Germline V gives CDR1 LGHNA, CDR2 YSLEER. The CDR3 spans 18 residues. V shed 0 bases and J 1 base; nucleotides not matched to a gene: 5. The CDR3 sequence is CASSQDGLAGFGTDTQYF. The CDR3 nucleotides are TGCGCCAGCAGCCAAGACGGACTAGCGGGATTTGGCACAGATACGCAGTATTTT.

In this sample, this clonotype turned up a few times. This chain joins TRBV7-8 and TRBJ2-4; D not certain. V lost 7 bases, J lost 1 base, and 8 bases lay in between. The CDR3 is made up of 13 amino acids. Looked up from germline, CDR1 is SGHVS and CDR2 is FQNEAQ. The CDR3 DNA reads TGTGCCAGCACCATGCACGCCAAAAACATTCAGTACTTC. Translating it yields CASTMHAKNIQYF.

In this sample, this clonotype turned up many times. The genes are TRBV15 and TRBJ2-2; D not certain. Germline V gives CDR1 LNHNV, CDR2 YYDKDF (reference sequence). V lost 0 bases and J 4 bases, leaving 12 bases between the germline ends. This CDR3 region has 16 residues. Here the CDR3 DNA reads TGTGCCACCAGCAGAGATCTAGGGTTAGGCACCGGGGAGCTGTTTTTT. This codes for CATSRDLGLGTGELFF.